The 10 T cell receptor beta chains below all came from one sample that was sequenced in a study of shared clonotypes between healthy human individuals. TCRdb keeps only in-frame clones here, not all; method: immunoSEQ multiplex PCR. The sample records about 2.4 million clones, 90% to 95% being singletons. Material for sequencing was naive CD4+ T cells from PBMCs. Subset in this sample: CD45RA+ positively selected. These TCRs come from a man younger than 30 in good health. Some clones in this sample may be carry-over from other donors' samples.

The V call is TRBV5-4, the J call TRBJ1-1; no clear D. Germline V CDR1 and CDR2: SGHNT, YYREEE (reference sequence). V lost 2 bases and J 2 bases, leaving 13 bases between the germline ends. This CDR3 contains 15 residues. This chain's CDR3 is CASSFRVQANTEAFF. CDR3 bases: TGTGCCAGCAGCTTCCGCGTTCAGGCTAACACTGAAGCTTTCTTT. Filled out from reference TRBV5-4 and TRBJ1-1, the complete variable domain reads ETGVTQSPTHLIKTRGQQVTLRCSSQSGHNTVSWYQQALGQGPQFIFQYYREEENGRGNFPPRFSGLQFPNYSSELNVNALELDDSALYLCASSFRVQANTEAFFGQGTRLTVV.

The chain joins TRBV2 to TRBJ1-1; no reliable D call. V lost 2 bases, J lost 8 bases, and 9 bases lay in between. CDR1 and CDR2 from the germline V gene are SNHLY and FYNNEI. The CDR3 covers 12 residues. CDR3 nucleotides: TGTGCCAGCAGTGAAAACATTGGAGAAGCTTTCTTT. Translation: CASSENIGEAFF.

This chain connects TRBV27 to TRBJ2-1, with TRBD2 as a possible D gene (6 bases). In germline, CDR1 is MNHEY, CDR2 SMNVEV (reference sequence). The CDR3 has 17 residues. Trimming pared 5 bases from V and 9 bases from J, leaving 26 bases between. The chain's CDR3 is CASSPGGLWTALGEQFF. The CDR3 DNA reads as TGTGCCAGCAGTCCCGGAGGGCTCTGGACGGCCCTAGGTGAGCAGTTCTTC.

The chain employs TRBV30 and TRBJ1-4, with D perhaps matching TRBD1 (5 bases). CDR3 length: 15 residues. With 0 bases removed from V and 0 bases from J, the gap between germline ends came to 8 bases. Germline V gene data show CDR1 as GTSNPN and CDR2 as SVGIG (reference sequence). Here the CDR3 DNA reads TGTGCCTGGAGTGTTCAGGGAACAACTAATGAAAAACTGTTTTTT. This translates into CAWSVQGTTNEKLFF.

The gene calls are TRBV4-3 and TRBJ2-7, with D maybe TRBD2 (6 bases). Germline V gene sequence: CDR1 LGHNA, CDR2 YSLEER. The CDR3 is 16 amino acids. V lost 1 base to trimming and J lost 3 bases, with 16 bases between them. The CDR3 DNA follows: TGCGCCAGCAGCCAAGCATGGGGCGGGACGATCTACGAGCAGTACTTC. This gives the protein CASSQAWGGTIYEQYF.

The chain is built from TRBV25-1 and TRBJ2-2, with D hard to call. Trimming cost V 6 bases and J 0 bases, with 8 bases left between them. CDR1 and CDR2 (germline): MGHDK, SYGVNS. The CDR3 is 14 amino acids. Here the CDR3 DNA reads TGTGCCAGCAGCAGGCAAGCGAACACCGGGGAGCTGTTTTTT. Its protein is CASSRQANTGELFF.

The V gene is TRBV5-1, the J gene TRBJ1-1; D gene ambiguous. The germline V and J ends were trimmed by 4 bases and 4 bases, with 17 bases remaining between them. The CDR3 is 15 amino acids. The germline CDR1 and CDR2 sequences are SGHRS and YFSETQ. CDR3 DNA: TGCGCCAGCAGCCTGGGTAGTAATTTCGGCACTGAAGCTTTCTTT. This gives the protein CASSLGSNFGTEAFF.

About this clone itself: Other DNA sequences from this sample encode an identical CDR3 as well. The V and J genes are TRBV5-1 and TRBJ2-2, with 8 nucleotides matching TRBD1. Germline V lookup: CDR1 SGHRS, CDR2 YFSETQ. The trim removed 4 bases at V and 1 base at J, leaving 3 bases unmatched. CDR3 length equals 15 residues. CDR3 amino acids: CASSAGTGNTGELFF. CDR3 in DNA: TGCGCCAGCAGCGCCGGGACAGGGAACACCGGGGAGCTGTTTTTT.

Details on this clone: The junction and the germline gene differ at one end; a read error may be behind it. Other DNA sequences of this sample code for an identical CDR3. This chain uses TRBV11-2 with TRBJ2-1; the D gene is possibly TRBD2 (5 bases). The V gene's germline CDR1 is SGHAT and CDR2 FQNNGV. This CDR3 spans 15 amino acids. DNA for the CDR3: TGCGCCAGCAGCCCTAGCCTCCAAAAACGCAATGAGCAGTTCTTC. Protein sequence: CASSPSLQKRNEQFF. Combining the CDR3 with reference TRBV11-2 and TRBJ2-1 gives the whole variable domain EAGVAQSPRYKIIEKRQSVAFWCNPISGHATLYWYQQILGQGPKLLIQFQNNGVVDDSQLPKDRFSAERLKGVDSTLKIQPAKLEDSAVYLCASSPSLQKRNEQFFGPGTRLTVL.

CDR3 residues: CSVEETGARTGELFF. The CDR3 nucleotides are TGCAGCGTTGAAGAGACAGGGGCAAGGACCGGGGAGCTGTTTTTT. V and J are TRBV29-1 and TRBJ2-2; 8 nucleotides agree with TRBD1. Germline V gene sequence: CDR1 SQVTM, CDR2 ANQGSEA. J lost 5 bases, V lost 0 bases, and 5 bases had no gene match. The CDR3 is 15 residues long.